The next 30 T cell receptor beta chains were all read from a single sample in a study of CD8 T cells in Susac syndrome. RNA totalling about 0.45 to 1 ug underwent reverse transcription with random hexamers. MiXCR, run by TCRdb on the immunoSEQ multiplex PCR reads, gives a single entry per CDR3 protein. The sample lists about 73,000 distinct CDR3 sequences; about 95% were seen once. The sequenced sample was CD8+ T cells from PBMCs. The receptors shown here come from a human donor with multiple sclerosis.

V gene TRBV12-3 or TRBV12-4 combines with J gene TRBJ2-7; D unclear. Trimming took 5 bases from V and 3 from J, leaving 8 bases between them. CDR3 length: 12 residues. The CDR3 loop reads CASSGMRYEQYF. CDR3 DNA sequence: TGTGCCAGCAGTGGCATGCGCTACGAGCAGTACTTC.

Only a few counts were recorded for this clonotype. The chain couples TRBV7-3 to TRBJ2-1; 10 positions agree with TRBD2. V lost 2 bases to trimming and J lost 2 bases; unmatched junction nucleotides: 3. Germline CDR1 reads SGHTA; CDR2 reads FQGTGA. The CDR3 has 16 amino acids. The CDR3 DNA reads TGTGCCAGCAGCTTAGGCCTAGCGGGGGCCTACAATGAGCAGTTCTTC. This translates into CASSLGLAGAYNEQFF.

CDR3 sequence: CASSPLDNSYYEQYF. Written as DNA, the CDR3 is TGTGCCAGCAGTCCACTGGACAACTCCTACTACGAGCAGTACTTC. V usage is TRBV27 and J usage is TRBJ2-7; possible D gene TRBD1, 5 bases. Germline CDR1 and CDR2: MNHEY and SMNVEV (reference sequence). The CDR3 runs 15 residues. V lost 5 bases, J lost 3 bases, and 17 bases lay in between.

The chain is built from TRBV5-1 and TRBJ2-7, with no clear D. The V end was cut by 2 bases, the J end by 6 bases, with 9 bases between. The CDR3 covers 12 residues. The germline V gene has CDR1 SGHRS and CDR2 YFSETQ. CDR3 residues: CASSLNAPEQYF. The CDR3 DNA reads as TGCGCCAGCAGCTTAAACGCCCCCGAGCAGTACTTC. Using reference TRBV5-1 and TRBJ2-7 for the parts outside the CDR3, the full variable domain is KAGVTQTPRYLIKTRGQQVTLSCSPISGHRSVSWYQQTPGQGLQFLFEYFSETQRNKGNFPGRFSGRQFSNSRSEMNVSTLELGDSALYLCASSLNAPEQYFGPGTRLTVT.

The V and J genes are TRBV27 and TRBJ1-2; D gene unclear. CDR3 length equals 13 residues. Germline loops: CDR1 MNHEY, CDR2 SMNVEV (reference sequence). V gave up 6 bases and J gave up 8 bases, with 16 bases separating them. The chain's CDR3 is CASRPSTWSGYTF. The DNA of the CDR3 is TGTGCCAGCAGACCCTCGACTTGGAGCGGCTACACCTTC.

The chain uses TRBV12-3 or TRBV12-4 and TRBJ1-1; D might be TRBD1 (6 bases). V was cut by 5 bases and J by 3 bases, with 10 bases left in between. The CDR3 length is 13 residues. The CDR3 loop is CASSPGDDTEAFF. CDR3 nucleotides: TGTGCCAGCAGTCCAGGGGATGACACTGAAGCTTTCTTT.

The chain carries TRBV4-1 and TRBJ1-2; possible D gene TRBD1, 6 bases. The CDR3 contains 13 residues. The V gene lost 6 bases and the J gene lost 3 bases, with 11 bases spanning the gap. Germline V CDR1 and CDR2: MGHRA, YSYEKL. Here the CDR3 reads CASSSDRYYGYTF. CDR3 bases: TGCGCCAGCAGTAGCGACAGGTACTATGGCTACACCTTC.

CDR3 loop: CASSEEWFGEQFF. Written as DNA, the CDR3 is TGTGCCAGCAGCGAGGAATGGTTTGGTGAGCAGTTCTTC. The genes are TRBV3-1 and TRBJ2-1, with D unresolved. This CDR3 is built from 13 residues. V was shortened by 5 bases and J by 9 bases, with 14 bases between the two germline ends. The germline gives CDR1 LGHDT, CDR2 YNNKEL (reference sequence).

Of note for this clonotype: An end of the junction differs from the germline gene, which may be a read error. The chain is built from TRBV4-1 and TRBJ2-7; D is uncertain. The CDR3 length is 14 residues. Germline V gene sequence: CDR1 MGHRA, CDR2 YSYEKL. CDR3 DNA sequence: TGCGCCAGCAGCCAAGTTGCAGGCTCCGACGAGCAGTACTTC. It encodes CASSQVAGSDEQYF.

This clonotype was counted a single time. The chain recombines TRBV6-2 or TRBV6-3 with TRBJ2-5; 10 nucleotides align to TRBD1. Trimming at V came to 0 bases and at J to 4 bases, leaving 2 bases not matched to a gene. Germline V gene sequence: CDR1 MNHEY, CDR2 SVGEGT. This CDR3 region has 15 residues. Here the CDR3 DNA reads TGTGCCAGCAGTTACTCGACAGGGGGCCGAGAGACCCAGTACTTC. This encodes CASSYSTGGRETQYF.

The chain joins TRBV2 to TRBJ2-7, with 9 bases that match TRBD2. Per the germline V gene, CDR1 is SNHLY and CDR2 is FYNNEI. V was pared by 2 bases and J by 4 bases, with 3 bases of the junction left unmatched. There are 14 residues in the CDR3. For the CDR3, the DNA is TGTGCCAGCAGTGAACCGACTAGCGGTTACGAGCAGTACTTC. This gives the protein CASSEPTSGYEQYF.

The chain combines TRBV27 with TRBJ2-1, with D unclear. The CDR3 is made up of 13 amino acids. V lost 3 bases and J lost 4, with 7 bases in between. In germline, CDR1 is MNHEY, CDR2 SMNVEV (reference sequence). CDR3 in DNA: TGTGCCAGCAGTTTTGGCGAGTACAATGAGCAGTTCTTC. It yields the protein CASSFGEYNEQFF.

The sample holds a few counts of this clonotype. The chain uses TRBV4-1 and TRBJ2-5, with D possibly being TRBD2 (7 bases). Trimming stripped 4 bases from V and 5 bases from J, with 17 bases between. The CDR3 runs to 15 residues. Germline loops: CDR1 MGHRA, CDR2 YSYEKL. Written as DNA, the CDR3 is TGCGCCAGCAGCCCCGCGGGGGCGGCCTCTGAGACCCAGTACTTC. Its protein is CASSPAGAASETQYF.

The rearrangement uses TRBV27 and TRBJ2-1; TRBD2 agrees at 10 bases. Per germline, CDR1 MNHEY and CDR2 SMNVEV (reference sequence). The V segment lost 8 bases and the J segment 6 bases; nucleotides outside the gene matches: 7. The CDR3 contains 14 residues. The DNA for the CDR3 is TGTGCCAGCCGAGGACTAGCGGCTTTCAATGAGCAGTTCTTC. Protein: CASRGLAAFNEQFF.

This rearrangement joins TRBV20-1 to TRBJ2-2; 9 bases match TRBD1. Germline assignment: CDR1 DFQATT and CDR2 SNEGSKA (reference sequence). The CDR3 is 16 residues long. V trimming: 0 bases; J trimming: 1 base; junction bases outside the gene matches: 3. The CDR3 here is CSARDRDRVNTGELFF. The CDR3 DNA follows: TGCAGTGCTAGAGATAGGGACAGGGTGAACACCGGGGAGCTGTTTTTT.

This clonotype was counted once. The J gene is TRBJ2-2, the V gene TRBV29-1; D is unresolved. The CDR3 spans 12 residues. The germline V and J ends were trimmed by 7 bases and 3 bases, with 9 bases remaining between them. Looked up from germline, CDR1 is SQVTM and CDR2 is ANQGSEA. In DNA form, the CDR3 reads TGCAGCGGACTGGCGTACACCGGGGAGCTGTTTTTT. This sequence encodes CSGLAYTGELFF.

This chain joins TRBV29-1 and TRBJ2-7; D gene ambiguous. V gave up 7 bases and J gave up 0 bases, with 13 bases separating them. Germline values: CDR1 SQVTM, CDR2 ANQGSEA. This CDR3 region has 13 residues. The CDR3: CSAFADVSYEQYF. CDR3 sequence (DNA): TGCAGCGCCTTCGCTGATGTCTCCTACGAGCAGTACTTC.

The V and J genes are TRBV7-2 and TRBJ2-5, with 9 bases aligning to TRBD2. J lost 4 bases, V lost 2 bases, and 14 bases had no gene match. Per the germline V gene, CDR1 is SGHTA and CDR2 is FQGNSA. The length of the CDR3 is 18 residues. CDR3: CASSLRALRGGLGETQYF. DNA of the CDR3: TGTGCCAGCAGCTTACGGGCTTTGCGGGGGGGCCTGGGAGAGACCCAGTACTTC.

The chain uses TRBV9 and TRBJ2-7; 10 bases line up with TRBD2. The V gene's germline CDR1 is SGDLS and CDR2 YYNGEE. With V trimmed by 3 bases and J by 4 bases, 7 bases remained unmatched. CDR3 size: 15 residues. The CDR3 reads CASSAIAGGGYEQYF. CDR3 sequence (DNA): TGTGCCAGCAGCGCGATAGCGGGGGGTGGATACGAGCAGTACTTC.

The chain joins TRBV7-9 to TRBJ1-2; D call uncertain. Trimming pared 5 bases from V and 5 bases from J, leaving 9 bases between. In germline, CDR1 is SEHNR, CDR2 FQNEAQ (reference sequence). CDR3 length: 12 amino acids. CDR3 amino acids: CASSPELYGYTF. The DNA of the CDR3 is TGTGCCAGCAGCCCGGAGCTGTATGGCTACACCTTC.

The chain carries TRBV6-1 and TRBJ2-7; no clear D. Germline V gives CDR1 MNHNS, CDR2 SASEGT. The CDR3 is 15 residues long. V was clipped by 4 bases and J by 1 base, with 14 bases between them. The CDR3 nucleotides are TGTGCCAGCAGTGCAGCCGACGATCCTTCCTACGAGCAGTACTTC. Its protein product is CASSAADDPSYEQYF.

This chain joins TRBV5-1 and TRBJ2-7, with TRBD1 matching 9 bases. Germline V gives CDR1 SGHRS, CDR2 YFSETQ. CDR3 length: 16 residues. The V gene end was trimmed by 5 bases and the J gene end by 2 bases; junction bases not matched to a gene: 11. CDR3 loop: CASSFLGTGQPYEQYF. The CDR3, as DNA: TGCGCCAGCAGTTTTCTCGGGACAGGGCAACCCTACGAGCAGTACTTC.

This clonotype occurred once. In DNA form, the CDR3 reads TGTGCCAGCACCGGAGGGGGTAGGGCCTACGAGCAGTACTTC. Translation: CASTGGGRAYEQYF. The chain joins TRBV27 to TRBJ2-7; D could derive from TRBD1 or TRBD2 (6 bases each). Germline V CDR1 and CDR2: MNHEY, SMNVEV (reference sequence). Trimming cost V 7 bases and J 2 bases, with 15 bases left between them. CDR3 size: 14 residues.

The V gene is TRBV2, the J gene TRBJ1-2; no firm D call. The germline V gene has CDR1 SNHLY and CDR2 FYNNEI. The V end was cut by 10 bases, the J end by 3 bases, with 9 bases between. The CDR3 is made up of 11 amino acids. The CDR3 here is CATHTYYGYTF. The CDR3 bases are TGTGCCACACACACGTACTATGGCTACACCTTC.

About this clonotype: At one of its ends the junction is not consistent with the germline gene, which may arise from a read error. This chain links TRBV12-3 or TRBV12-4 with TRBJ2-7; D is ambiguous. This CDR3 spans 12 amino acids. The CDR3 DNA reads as TGTGCCAGCAGTGATTCCTCCTACGAGCAGCACTTC. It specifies CASSDSSYEQHF.

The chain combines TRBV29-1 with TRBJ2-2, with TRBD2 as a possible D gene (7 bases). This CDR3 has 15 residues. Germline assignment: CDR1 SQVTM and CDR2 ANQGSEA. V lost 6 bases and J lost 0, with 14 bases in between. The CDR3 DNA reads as TGCAGCGTCGAGGGGGGGATATCGAACACCGGGGAGCTGTTTTTT. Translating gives CSVEGGISNTGELFF.

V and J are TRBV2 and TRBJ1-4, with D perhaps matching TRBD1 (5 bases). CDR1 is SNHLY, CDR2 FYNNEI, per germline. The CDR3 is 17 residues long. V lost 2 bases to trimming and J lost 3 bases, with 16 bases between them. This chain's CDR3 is CASSEWDDLPSNEKLFF. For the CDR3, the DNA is TGTGCCAGCAGTGAATGGGACGACTTGCCGTCTAATGAAAAACTGTTTTTT.

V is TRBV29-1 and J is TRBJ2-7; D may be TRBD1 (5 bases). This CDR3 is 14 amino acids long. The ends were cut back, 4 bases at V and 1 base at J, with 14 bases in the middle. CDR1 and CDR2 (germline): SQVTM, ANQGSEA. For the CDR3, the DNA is TGCAGCGTTGGCCCCAGGGCTGGATCCTACGAGCAGTACTTC. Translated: CSVGPRAGSYEQYF.

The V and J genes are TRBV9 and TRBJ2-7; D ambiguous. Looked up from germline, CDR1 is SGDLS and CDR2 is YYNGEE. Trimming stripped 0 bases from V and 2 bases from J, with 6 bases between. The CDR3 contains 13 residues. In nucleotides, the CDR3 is TGTGCCAGCAGCGTAGCTGAACCCTACGAGCAGTACTTC. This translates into CASSVAEPYEQYF. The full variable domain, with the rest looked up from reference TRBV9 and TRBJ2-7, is DSGVTQTPKHLITATGQRVTLRCSPRSGDLSVYWYQQSLDQGLQFLIQYYNGEERAKGNILERFSAQQFPDLHSELNLSSLELGDSALYFCASSVAEPYEQYFGPGTRLTVT.

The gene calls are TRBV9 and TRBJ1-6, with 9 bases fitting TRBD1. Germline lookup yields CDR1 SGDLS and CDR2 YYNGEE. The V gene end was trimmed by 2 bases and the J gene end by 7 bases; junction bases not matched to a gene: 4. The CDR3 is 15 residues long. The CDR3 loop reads CASSVSGTGNSPLHF. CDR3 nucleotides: TGTGCCAGCAGCGTCTCCGGGACAGGGAATTCACCCCTCCACTTT.